The sequence of this T cell receptor (beta chain) was determined in a study of shared clonotypes between healthy human individuals. Sequencing used immunoSEQ multiplex PCR; TCRdb keeps in-frame clones, though not all of them. The data contain some 630,000 clones, approximately 96% of them singletons. As regards this clone: Its antigen is not known.

This CDR3 comprises 11 residues. Germline V CDR1 and CDR2: LNHDA, SQIVND (reference sequence). Trimming shortened V by 1 base and J by 9 bases, and 4 bases separated the two germline ends. CD45RO-negative, CCR7-positively selected cells formed the naive CD8 fraction, excluding terminally differentiated effector memory CD45RA+ cells. Study observations and caveats: The small donor group covered limited genetic and exposure diversity.

The chain uses TRBV19 and TRBJ2-1; D gene uncertain. The receptor's source is a woman younger than 45 in good health. Input material: naive CD8+ T cells sorted from blood. The CDR3 loop reads CASSIGSEQFF. CDR3 sequence (DNA): TGTGCCAGTAGTATAGGGAGTGAGCAGTTCTTC. Filled out from reference TRBV19 and TRBJ2-1, the complete variable domain reads DGGITQSPKYLFRKEGQNVTLSCEQNLNHDAMYWYRQDPGQGLRLIYYSQIVNDFQKGDIAEGYSVSREKKESFPLTVTSAQKNPTAFYLCASSIGSEQFFGPGTRLTVL.